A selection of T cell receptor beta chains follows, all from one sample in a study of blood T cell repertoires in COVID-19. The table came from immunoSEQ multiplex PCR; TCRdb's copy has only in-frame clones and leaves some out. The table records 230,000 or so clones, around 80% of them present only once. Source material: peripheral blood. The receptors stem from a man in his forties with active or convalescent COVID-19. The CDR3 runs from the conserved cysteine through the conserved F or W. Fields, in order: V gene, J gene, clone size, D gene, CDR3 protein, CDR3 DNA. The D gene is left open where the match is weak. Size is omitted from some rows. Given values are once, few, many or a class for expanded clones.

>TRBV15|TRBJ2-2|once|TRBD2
CATSLERGGHTGELFF
TGTGCCACCAGCTTAGAGCGGGGGGGGCACACCGGGGAGCTGTTTTTT
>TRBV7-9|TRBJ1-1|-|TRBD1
CASSLALGTEGTNTEAFF
TGTGCCAGCAGCTTAGCTTTGGGGACAGAGGGAACGAACACTGAAGCTTTCTTT
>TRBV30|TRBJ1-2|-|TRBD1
CAWRSRDRFYGYTF
TGTGCCTGGAGGAGCCGGGACAGATTCTATGGCTACACCTTC
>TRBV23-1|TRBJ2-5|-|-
CASSQPPPANAEETQYF
TGCGCCAGCAGTCAACCCCCACCCGCAAATGCGGAAGAGACCCAGTACTTC
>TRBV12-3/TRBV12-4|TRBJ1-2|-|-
CASSPVGARGYTF
TGTGCCAGCAGCCCAGTGGGGGCCCGGGGCTACACCTTC
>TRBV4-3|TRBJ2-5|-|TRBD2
CASSQVRTSGVETQYF
TGCGCCAGCAGCCAAGTGCGGACTAGCGGGGTCGAGACCCAGTACTTC
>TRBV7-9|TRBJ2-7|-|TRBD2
CASSSTSEEGYEQYF
TGTGCCAGCAGCTCCACTAGCGAGGAGGGGTACGAGCAGTACTTC
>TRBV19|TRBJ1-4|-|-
CASSIDPDREKLFF
TGTGCCAGTAGTATAGACCCTGACAGGGAAAAACTGTTTTTT
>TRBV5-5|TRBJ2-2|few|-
CASSLAALLTRTGELFF
TGTGCCAGCAGCTTGGCCGCTCTTCTTACACGCACCGGGGAGCTGTTTTTT
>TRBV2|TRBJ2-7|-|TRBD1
CASLSGQGDYEQYF
TGTGCCAGCCTGTCGGGACAGGGGGACTACGAGCAGTACTTC
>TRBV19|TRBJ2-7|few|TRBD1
CASKGQGSYEQYF
TGTGCCAGTAAGGGACAGGGAAGCTACGAGCAGTACTTC
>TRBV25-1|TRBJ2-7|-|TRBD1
CASSAHPGTGKTYEQYF
TGTGCCAGCAGTGCGCACCCCGGGACAGGCAAAACCTACGAGCAGTACTTC
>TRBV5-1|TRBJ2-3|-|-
CASKSSLATDTQYF
TGCGCCAGCAAATCGAGTCTAGCCACAGATACGCAGTATTTT
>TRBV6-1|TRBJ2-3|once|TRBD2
CASSEDLRGGGTDTQYF
TGTGCCAGCAGTGAAGATTTGCGGGGAGGGGGCACAGATACGCAGTATTTT
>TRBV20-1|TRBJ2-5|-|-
CSASLRETQYF
TGCAGTGCTAGTTTGCGGGAGACCCAGTACTTC
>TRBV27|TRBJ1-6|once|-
CASSYQDSFNSPLHF
TGTGCCAGCAGTTACCAGGACAGCTTCAATTCACCCCTCCACTTT
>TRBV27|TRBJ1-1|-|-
CASSLSLVGNTEAFF
TGTGCCAGCAGTTTATCGCTAGTAGGGAACACTGAAGCTTTCTTT
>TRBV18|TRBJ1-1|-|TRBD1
CASSPGTGGSIGAEAFF
TGTGCCAGCTCGCCTGGGACAGGGGGCTCTATCGGCGCTGAAGCTTTCTTT
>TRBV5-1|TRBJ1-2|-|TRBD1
CASSPPGQNYGYTF
TGCGCCAGCAGCCCTCCGGGACAGAACTATGGCTACACCTTC
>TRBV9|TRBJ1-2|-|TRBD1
CASRAQDRGYGYTF
TGTGCCAGCAGGGCCCAAGACAGGGGCTATGGCTACACCTTC
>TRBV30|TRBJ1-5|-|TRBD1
CAFNRGSDQPQHF
TGTGCCTTTAACAGGGGTTCGGATCAGCCCCAGCATTTT
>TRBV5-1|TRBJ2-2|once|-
CAVRQSQNTGELFF
TGCGCAGTCCGACAGTCCCAGAACACCGGGGAGCTGTTTTTT
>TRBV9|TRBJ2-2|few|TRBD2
CASSPSRLATGELFF
TGTGCCAGCAGCCCCAGTCGACTAGCGACCGGGGAGCTGTTTTTT
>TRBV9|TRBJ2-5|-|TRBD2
CASSLGTSGGETQYF
TGTGCCAGCAGCCTCGGGACTAGCGGGGGTGAGACCCAGTACTTC
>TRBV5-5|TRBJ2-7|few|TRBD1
CASSLQDRGLIEQYF
TGTGCCAGCAGCTTACAGGACAGGGGGCTTATCGAGCAGTACTTC
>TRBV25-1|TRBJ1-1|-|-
CASSELGVERTEAFF
TGTGCCAGCAGTGAATTAGGGGTCGAGCGCACTGAAGCTTTCTTT
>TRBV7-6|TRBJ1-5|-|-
CASSLGTRLTNQPQHF
TGTGCCAGCAGCTTAGGCACCAGACTCACCAATCAGCCCCAGCATTTT
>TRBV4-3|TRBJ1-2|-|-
CASSQDLFYYGYTF
TGCGCCAGCAGCCAAGATCTGTTTTACTATGGCTACACCTTC
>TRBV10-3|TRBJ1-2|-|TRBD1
CAISPAGDRALGGYTF
TGTGCCATCTCCCCGGCTGGGGACAGGGCCTTGGGTGGCTACACCTTC
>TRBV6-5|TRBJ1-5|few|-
CASSAGRQQPQHF
TGTGCCAGCAGCGCCGGTCGACAACAGCCCCAGCATTTT
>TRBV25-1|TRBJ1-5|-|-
CASEGPGNQPQHF
TGTGCCAGCGAAGGGCCGGGGAATCAGCCCCAGCATTTT
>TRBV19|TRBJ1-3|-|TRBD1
CATGGAGNTIYF
TGTGCCACAGGGGGCGCTGGAAACACCATATATTTT
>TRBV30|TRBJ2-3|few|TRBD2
CAWSVLADTDTQYF
TGTGCCTGGAGTGTACTAGCGGACACAGATACGCAGTATTTT
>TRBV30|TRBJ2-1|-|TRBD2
CAWSPPGLAGEYEQFF
TGTGCCTGGAGTCCGCCGGGACTAGCGGGAGAGTATGAGCAGTTCTTC
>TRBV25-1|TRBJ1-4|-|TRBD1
CANRTRDRGEKLFF
TGTGCCAACAGAACCCGGGACAGAGGCGAAAAACTGTTTTTT
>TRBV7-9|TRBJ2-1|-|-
CAGDFYSYNEQFF
TGTGCCGGAGACTTCTACTCCTACAATGAGCAGTTCTTC
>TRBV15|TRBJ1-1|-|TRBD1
CATSHEGQSDDTEAFF
TGTGCCACCAGCCACGAGGGACAGTCCGACGACACTGAAGCTTTCTTT
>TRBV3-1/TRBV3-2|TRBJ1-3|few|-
CASSLSTGGRPGNTIYF
TGTGCCAGCAGCCTTTCGACAGGAGGAAGACCTGGAAACACCATATATTTT
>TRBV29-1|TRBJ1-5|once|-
CSVGTRALETQHF
TGCAGCGTTGGAACCAGGGCCCTTGAGACCCAGCATTTT
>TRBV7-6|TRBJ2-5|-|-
CASSFKQTQYF
TGTGCCAGCAGCTTTAAGCAGACCCAGTACTTC
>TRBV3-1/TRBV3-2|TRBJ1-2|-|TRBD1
CASSQDRGNIDGYTF
TGTGCCAGCAGCCAGGACAGGGGTAATATCGATGGCTACACCTTC
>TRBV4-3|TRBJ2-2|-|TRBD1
CASSHQVDREELFF
TGCGCCAGCAGCCACCAAGTAGACAGGGAAGAGCTGTTTTTT
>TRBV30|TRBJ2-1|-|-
CASTPPNSYNEQFF
TGTGCCTCCACCCCGCCTAACTCCTACAATGAGCAGTTCTTC
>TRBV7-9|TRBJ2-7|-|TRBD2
CASSSEAGVRARQYF
TGTGCCAGCAGCTCCGAAGCGGGAGTACGAGCGAGACAGTACTTC
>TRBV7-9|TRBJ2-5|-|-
CASSLGTGNWKETQYF
TGTGCCAGCAGCTTAGGGACGGGGAATTGGAAAGAGACCCAGTACTTC
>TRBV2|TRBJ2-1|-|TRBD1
CASGPPQGAYNEQFF
TGTGCCAGCGGGCCCCCTCAGGGGGCCTACAATGAGCAGTTCTTC
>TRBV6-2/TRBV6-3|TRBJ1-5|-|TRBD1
CASSYSDRGNQPQHF
TGTGCCAGCAGTTACTCGGACAGGGGCAATCAGCCCCAGCATTTT
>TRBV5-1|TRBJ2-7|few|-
CASSPDTGSSYEQYF
TGCGCCAGCAGCCCAGACACAGGGAGCTCCTACGAGCAGTACTTC
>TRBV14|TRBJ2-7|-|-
CASSHTYEQYF
TGTGCCAGCAGCCACACCTACGAGCAGTACTTC
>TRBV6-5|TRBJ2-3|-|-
CASGEGGDTQYF
TGTGCCAGCGGAGAGGGGGGGGATACGCAGTATTTT
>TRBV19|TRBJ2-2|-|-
CASSTNRNWTGELFF
TGTGCCAGTAGTACCAACAGGAATTGGACCGGGGAGCTGTTTTTT
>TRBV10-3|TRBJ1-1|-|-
CGSAAGGNTEAFF
TGTGGCTCAGCGGCGGGGGGGAACACTGAAGCTTTCTTT
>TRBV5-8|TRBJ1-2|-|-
CASSPGQLINYGYTF
TGTGCCAGCAGCCCCGGACAGCTAATTAACTATGGCTACACCTTC
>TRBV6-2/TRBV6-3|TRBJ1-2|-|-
CASSHRPADSLYGYTF
TGTGCCAGCAGTCACAGACCGGCGGACAGCCTCTATGGCTACACCTTC
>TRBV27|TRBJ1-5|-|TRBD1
CASSLSGGLGSGNQPQHF
TGTGCCAGCAGTCTGTCAGGGGGCTTGGGTAGCGGCAATCAGCCCCAGCATTTT